The 14 T cell receptor beta chains listed next were all sequenced from one sample in a study of blood T cell repertoires in COVID-19. Sequencing used immunoSEQ multiplex PCR; TCRdb keeps in-frame clones, though not all of them. The sample includes 100,000 or so clones, about 82% of them seen just once. Material: peripheral blood. All receptors come from a woman in her 70s with active or convalescent COVID-19.

J is TRBJ1-1 and V is TRBV6-2 or TRBV6-3; D perhaps matches TRBD1 (5 bases). The germline gives CDR1 MNHEY, CDR2 SVGEGT. The V gene lost 5 bases and the J gene lost 1 base, with 8 bases spanning the gap. The CDR3 spans 13 residues. CDR3 amino acids: CASSVGQNTEAFF. The CDR3 bases are TGTGCCAGCAGTGTTGGACAGAACACTGAAGCTTTCTTT.

The chain couples TRBV28 to TRBJ1-1; perhaps TRBD1 as D (6 bases). Germline CDR1 reads MDHEN; CDR2 reads SYDVKM. V was shortened by 7 bases and J by 7 bases, with 10 bases between the two germline ends. The CDR3 contains 11 residues. The CDR3 sequence: CASKRGGEAFF. CDR3 DNA: TGTGCCAGCAAGAGGGGGGGTGAAGCTTTCTTT.

This clone was seen once. V and J are TRBV7-2 and TRBJ1-5, with TRBD1 as a possible D gene (5 bases). Trimming shortened V by 5 bases and J by 2 bases, and 19 bases separated the two germline ends. This CDR3 spans 17 amino acids. Germline V gives CDR1 SGHTA, CDR2 FQGNSA. CDR3 sequence (DNA): TGTGCCAGCAGCCCGCCCGGGGGTGCCGGGGGCAATCAGCCCCAGCATTTT. As protein: CASSPPGGAGGNQPQHF.

This chain links TRBV6-5 with TRBJ2-2; a weak D match, TRBD2 (5 bases). Trimming removed 8 bases at V and 5 bases at J, with 18 bases between. The CDR3 is 15 amino acids. The germline CDR1 and CDR2 sequences are MNHEY and SVGAGI. The chain's CDR3 is CASGRPSPGTGELFF. The CDR3 region has the DNA TGTGCCAGCGGCCGCCCCTCCCCGGGGACCGGGGAGCTGTTTTTT.

This clone appeared a single time. The chain combines TRBV18 with TRBJ2-5, with 11 bases lining up with TRBD2. Unmatched junction bases numbered 6, after V lost 3 bases and J lost 3 bases. The CDR3 spans 16 residues. Germline V gives CDR1 KGHSH, CDR2 LQKENI. The CDR3 spells CASSPRLAGKEETQYF. The CDR3 DNA reads TGTGCCAGCTCACCGAGACTAGCGGGAAAAGAAGAGACCCAGTACTTC.

This chain connects TRBV27 to TRBJ2-5; tentatively, D is TRBD2 (6 bases). Germline V CDR1 and CDR2: MNHEY, SMNVEV (reference sequence). The ends were cut back, 6 bases at V and 3 bases at J, with 17 bases in the middle. The CDR3 totals 15 residues. The CDR3 nucleotides are TGTGCCAGCAGCCCTTATGCGGGGCGGAAAGAGACCCAGTACTTC. Protein product: CASSPYAGRKETQYF.

The J gene is TRBJ1-6, the V gene TRBV6-1; 8 bases are shared with TRBD1. J lost 9 bases, V lost 5 bases, and 3 bases had no gene match. The CDR3 totals 13 residues. Germline CDR1 and CDR2: MNHNS and SASEGT. CDR3 sequence (DNA): TGTGCCAGCAGTCCAGGGGGCGGTTCACCCCTCCACTTT. Amino acids: CASSPGGGSPLHF.

This chain uses TRBV19 with TRBJ1-2, with a weak D call TRBD1 (6 bases). CDR3 length equals 13 residues. V was trimmed by 3 bases and J by 3 bases, leaving 8 bases between them. CDR1 is LNHDA and CDR2 is SQIVND in the germline V gene (reference sequence). The CDR3 DNA follows: TGTGCCAGTAGTATTGGGGGCGACTATGGCTACACCTTC. It is translated as CASSIGGDYGYTF.

The chain is built from TRBV5-1 and TRBJ2-7, with TRBD1 as a possible D gene (6 bases). The length of the CDR3 is 12 residues. V lost 7 bases and J lost 0, with 8 bases in between. The germline gives CDR1 SGHRS, CDR2 YFSETQ. CDR3 in amino acids: CASGQTSYEQYF. In DNA form, the CDR3 reads TGCGCCAGCGGACAGACCTCCTACGAGCAGTACTTC.

V and J are TRBV3-1 (or the pseudogene TRBV3-2) and TRBJ2-3; 9 positions agree with TRBD2. The V segment lost 1 base and the J segment 13 bases; nucleotides outside the gene matches: 6. Germline loops: CDR1 LGHDT, CDR2 YNNKEL (reference sequence). This CDR3 comprises 13 residues. The DNA for the CDR3 is TGTGCCAGCAGCCAAGTCAGCGGGGGGCCCAAGTATTTT. Amino acids: CASSQVSGGPKYF.

In nucleotides, the CDR3 is TGTGCCAGCTCAGGGTCAGGGGACAATCAGCCCCAGCATTTT. Translated, it gives CASSGSGDNQPQHF. This chain connects TRBV18 to TRBJ1-5, with a weak D call TRBD1 (6 bases). Between the trimmed V and J ends, which lost 5 bases and 3 bases, there was a span of 11 bases. CDR3 length: 14 residues. Germline CDR1 is KGHSH and CDR2 is LQKENI.

The rearrangement joins TRBV4-3 to TRBJ1-6; 7 positions agree with TRBD1. Germline values: CDR1 LGHNA, CDR2 YSLEER. J gave up 4 bases and V 0 bases, and 3 bases lay outside the gene matches. The CDR3 is 16 amino acids. DNA for the CDR3: TGCGCCAGCAGCCAAGATGCGGGACAGTATAATTCACCCCTCCACTTT. Translation gives CASSQDAGQYNSPLHF.

The rearrangement joins TRBV5-5 to TRBJ2-1, with 7 bases identical to TRBD2. This CDR3 region has 19 residues. V dropped 1 base and J dropped 1; count of bases not matched to a gene: 14. Germline CDR1 is SGHKS and CDR2 is YYEKEE (reference sequence). CDR3 in amino acids: CASSLRDSGVLASYNEQFF. The CDR3 DNA is TGTGCCAGCAGCTTGCGCGATTCTGGGGTACTAGCGTCCTACAATGAGCAGTTCTTC.

With respect to this clone: This sample includes further DNA sequences coding for the same CDR3. The V and J genes are TRBV7-2 and TRBJ2-1; D may be TRBD2 (5 bases). Germline V gives CDR1 SGHTA, CDR2 FQGNSA. Trimming cost V 1 base and J 4 bases, with 11 bases left between them. The CDR3 totals 15 residues. CDR3 DNA sequence: TGTGCCAGCAGCTTAGGCGGAGGAAATTACAATGAGCAGTTCTTC. It specifies CASSLGGGNYNEQFF. Full variable domain (remainder filled in from reference TRBV7-2 and TRBJ2-1): GAGVSQSPSNKVTEKGKDVELRCDPISGHTALYWYRQSLGQGLEFLIYFQGNSAPDKSGLPSDRFSAERTGGSVSTLTIQRTQQEDSAVYLCASSLGGGNYNEQFFGPGTRLTVL.